These 32 T cell receptor beta chains originate from one sample sequenced in a study of chemoradiotherapy in HPV16-positive cancers. Generated by immunoSEQ multiplex PCR, the TCRdb table keeps only in-frame clones and is missing some. The repertoire holds about 3,500 clones, with nearly 85% as singletons. This specimen was tumor tissue, taken from a patient who underwent chemoradiotherapy. These receptor sequences come from a human donor with HPV-associated anogenital cancer.

Only a few counts were recorded for this clone. The chain recombines TRBV29-1 with TRBJ2-1, with 8 bases aligning to TRBD2. Per the germline V gene, CDR1 is SQVTM and CDR2 is ANQGSEA. The CDR3 length is 16 residues. With 3 bases clipped from V and 4 bases from J, the junction kept 11 bases outside the gene matches. The CDR3 DNA follows: TGCAGCGTTGATTTGGGCGGGAGCGGGGGTTACAATGAGCAGTTCTTC. Protein: CSVDLGGSGGYNEQFF.

The sample holds a few counts of this clone. V gene TRBV11-2 combines with J gene TRBJ2-7, with D hard to call. Germline V gives CDR1 SGHAT, CDR2 FQNNGV. The V and J ends lost 2 bases and 4 bases respectively, with 6 bases between them. The CDR3 consists of 12 residues. The CDR3 region has the DNA TGTGCCAGCAGCTTATCGCAATACGAGCAGTACTTC. Protein sequence: CASSLSQYEQYF.

CDR3 in amino acids: CASSNGQGQETQYF. For the CDR3, the DNA is TGTGCCAGCAGCAACGGACAGGGTCAAGAGACCCAGTACTTC. The chain couples TRBV5-4 to TRBJ2-5, with 8 bases lining up with TRBD1. Germline trimming cut 4 bases from V and 2 bases from J; bases unmatched to any gene: 4. The germline V gene has CDR1 SGHNT and CDR2 YYREEE (reference sequence). This CDR3 has 14 amino acids.

The chain joins TRBV7-8 to TRBJ1-3, with a tentative D call TRBD1 (6 bases). This CDR3 spans 16 amino acids. The V end lost 4 bases, the J end lost 2 bases, and 15 bases lay between the germline ends. The germline CDR1 and CDR2 sequences are SGHVS and FQNEAQ. The CDR3 here is CASSSDGTPPGNTIYF. CDR3 DNA sequence: TGTGCCAGCAGCTCAGACGGGACACCCCCTGGAAACACCATATATTTT.

CDR3: CASSEHSVNQPQHF. CDR3 bases: TGTGCCAGCAGTGAACACAGCGTCAATCAGCCCCAGCATTTT. The chain joins TRBV2 to TRBJ1-5; D is unresolved. This CDR3 comprises 14 residues. V was trimmed by 2 bases and J by 3 bases, leaving 8 bases between them. CDR1 is SNHLY and CDR2 is FYNNEI in the germline V gene.

V and J are TRBV6-1 and TRBJ2-2, with D maybe TRBD2 (5 bases). CDR3 length: 14 residues. Germline-derived CDR1 and CDR2 are MNHNS and SASEGT. The CDR3 is CASAPSADTGELFF. DNA for the CDR3: TGTGCTAGCGCACCAAGCGCGGACACCGGGGAGCTGTTTTTT.

The gene calls are TRBV5-1 and TRBJ2-5; a possible D gene is TRBD2 (6 bases). Germline CDR1 reads SGHRS; CDR2 reads YFSETQ. The length of the CDR3 is 14 residues. Trimming shortened V by 2 bases and J by 1 base, and 9 bases separated the two germline ends. CDR3 DNA: TGCGCCAGCAGCTTTGTCGGGAGCCAAGAGACCCAGTACTTC. This encodes CASSFVGSQETQYF.

The J gene is TRBJ1-2, the V gene TRBV6-1; the D gene is possibly TRBD1 (5 bases). CDR1 is MNHNS, CDR2 SASEGT, per germline. Trimming took 8 bases from V and 1 from J, leaving 11 bases between them. This CDR3 spans 13 amino acids. CDR3 DNA sequence: TGTGCCAGCGGGGCAGGGCGTAACTATGGCTACACCTTC. It translates to CASGAGRNYGYTF.

The V call is TRBV6-5, the J call TRBJ2-5; D call uncertain. The CDR3 sequence is 13 residues long. CDR1 and CDR2 (germline): MNHEY, SVGAGI. V was clipped by 1 base and J by 7 bases, with 10 bases between them. The CDR3 DNA is TGTGCCAGCAGTTACTATAGGACGGGGACCCAGTACTTC. It encodes CASSYYRTGTQYF.

The chain combines TRBV2 with TRBJ1-4, with a possible D match to TRBD1 (5 bases). CDR1 and CDR2 from the germline V gene are SNHLY and FYNNEI. Trimming left V 8 bases short and J 6 bases short, with 19 bases between. The CDR3 runs 15 residues. The CDR3 DNA reads TGTGCCAGCGGGGGGAGAACAGGAGGTTATGAAAAACTGTTTTTT. Translation gives CASGGRTGGYEKLFF.

This clone was seen a single time. J is TRBJ1-1 and V is TRBV9; D ambiguous. Per the germline V gene, CDR1 is SGDLS and CDR2 is YYNGEE. This CDR3 region has 14 residues. Deletions cut 3 bases from V and 1 base from J, with 10 bases between. The CDR3 here is CASSEDPGNTEAFF. The DNA for the CDR3 is TGTGCCAGCAGCGAGGACCCAGGGAACACTGAAGCTTTCTTT.

CDR3 nucleotide sequence: TGTGCCAGCAGTCCCCGACTGGGTAACACTGAAGCTTTCTTT. It translates to CASSPRLGNTEAFF. The chain carries TRBV6-5 and TRBJ1-1, with no clear D. The germline gives CDR1 MNHEY, CDR2 SVGAGI. V dropped 5 bases and J dropped 2 bases, with 12 bases sitting between them. There are 14 residues in the CDR3.

The chain uses TRBV11-2 and TRBJ1-2; D may be TRBD1 (5 bases). V was shortened by 5 bases and J by 8 bases, with 15 bases between the two germline ends. There are 13 residues in the CDR3. In germline, CDR1 is SGHAT, CDR2 FQNNGV. The chain's CDR3 is CASSPTASRGYTF. The CDR3 DNA reads TGTGCCAGCAGCCCGACAGCCAGTAGGGGCTACACCTTC.

This chain joins TRBV2 and TRBJ2-5; D ambiguous. CDR3 length: 15 residues. Trimming took 1 base from V and 5 from J, leaving 14 bases between them. Germline assignment: CDR1 SNHLY and CDR2 FYNNEI. This CDR3 reads CASSEGAAKFETQYF. The CDR3 DNA is TGTGCCAGCAGTGAAGGGGCGGCCAAGTTTGAGACCCAGTACTTC. The entire variable domain, with the rest obtained from reference TRBV2 and TRBJ2-5, is as follows: EPEVTQTPSHQVTQMGQEVILRCVPISNHLYFYWYRQILGQKVEFLVSFYNNEISEKSEIFDDQFSVERPDGSNFTLKIRSTKLEDSAMYFCASSEGAAKFETQYFGPGTRLLVL.

CDR3: CASSEGSQPQHF. The CDR3 DNA is TGTGCCAGCAGTGAAGGGTCTCAGCCCCAGCATTTT. The chain couples TRBV6-1 to TRBJ1-5; D gene unclear. Germline values: CDR1 MNHNS, CDR2 SASEGT. Trimming pared 1 base from V and 6 bases from J, leaving 4 bases between. This CDR3 is 12 amino acids long.

The chain carries TRBV7-6 and TRBJ2-1; possibly TRBD2 for D (6 bases). Looked up from germline, CDR1 is SGHVS and CDR2 is FNYEAQ. The CDR3 sequence is 13 residues long. Deletions cut 6 bases from V and 12 bases from J, with 18 bases between. In nucleotides, the CDR3 is TGTGCCAGCAGTGGCGGGACTCAGGGTGGGCAGTTCTTC. Its protein product is CASSGGTQGGQFF.

V usage is TRBV25-1 and J usage is TRBJ2-5; D call uncertain. Germline V gene lookup returns CDR1 MGHDK and CDR2 SYGVNS. There are 10 residues in the CDR3. V was cut by 2 bases and J by 5 bases, with 0 bases left in between. In DNA form, the CDR3 reads TGTGCCAGCAGTGAAGAGACCCAGTACTTC. Amino acid sequence: CASSEETQYF.

This clone has more than one count but fewer than ten. The rearrangement uses TRBV4-1 and TRBJ2-5; 12 bases line up with TRBD2. The CDR3 covers 18 residues. Unmatched junction bases numbered 12, after V lost 2 bases and J lost 5 bases. Germline CDR1 is MGHRA and CDR2 is YSYEKL. The CDR3 DNA sequence: TGCGCCAGCAGCCAACGGACTAGCGGGGCGGTTGTCCCGGAGACCCAGTACTTC. It encodes CASSQRTSGAVVPETQYF.

The V call is TRBV28, the J call TRBJ2-4; a weak D match, TRBD2 (6 bases). V dropped 7 bases and J dropped 1 base, with 14 bases sitting between them. This CDR3 region has 15 residues. CDR1 and CDR2 from the germline V gene are MDHEN and SYDVKM. CDR3 sequence reads: CASTDRGRAKNIQYF. The CDR3 DNA sequence: TGTGCCAGCACCGACCGGGGGAGGGCCAAAAACATTCAGTACTTC.

The rearrangement links TRBV7-8 to TRBJ2-3; TRBD2 is a possible D gene (6 bases). The length of the CDR3 is 16 residues. The V end was cut by 4 bases, the J end by 7 bases, with 21 bases between. The germline V gene has CDR1 SGHVS and CDR2 FQNEAQ. CDR3 loop: CASSSGRRGLEYTQYF. Written as DNA, the CDR3 is TGTGCCAGCAGCTCCGGGCGCCGGGGGTTGGAATATACGCAGTATTTT.

The chain has TRBV5-6 and TRBJ2-5, with 8 positions matching TRBD2. CDR1 and CDR2 from the germline V gene are SGHDT and YYEEEE. The V segment lost 0 bases and the J segment 7 bases; nucleotides outside the gene matches: 5. The CDR3 covers 14 residues. The CDR3 protein is CASSLAGGDGTQYF. The DNA of the CDR3 is TGTGCCAGCAGCTTGGCGGGGGGGGACGGGACCCAGTACTTC. Variable domain in full (rest from reference TRBV5-6 and TRBJ2-5): DAGVTQSPTHLIKTRGQQVTLRCSPKSGHDTVSWYQQALGQGPQFIFQYYEEEERQRGNFPDRFSGHQFPNYSSELNVNALLLGDSALYLCASSLAGGDGTQYFGPGTRLLVL.

The chain couples TRBV27 to TRBJ2-1; TRBD1 matches 8 bases. CDR3 size: 18 residues. Germline V gene lookup returns CDR1 MNHEY and CDR2 SMNVEV (reference sequence). The trim removed 6 bases at V and 8 bases at J, leaving 21 bases unmatched. The CDR3 DNA reads TGTGCCAGCAGCCCTCCCCGGACAGGGTGGATGGTAGTGGATGAGCAGTTCTTC. As protein: CASSPPRTGWMVVDEQFF.

This CDR3 is CASSLVLGYQETQYF. The CDR3 coding sequence is TGTGCCAGCAGCTTAGTACTCGGGTACCAAGAGACCCAGTACTTC. The chain uses TRBV7-8 and TRBJ2-5; D call uncertain. Germline lookup yields CDR1 SGHVS and CDR2 FQNEAQ. The ends were cut back, 1 base at V and 0 bases at J, with 9 bases in the middle. CDR3 length equals 15 residues.

The chain joins TRBV7-9 to TRBJ2-7; either TRBD1 or TRBD2 may supply D (6 bases each). The CDR3 is 15 amino acids. Looked up from germline, CDR1 is SEHNR and CDR2 is FQNEAQ (reference sequence). V was shortened by 4 bases and J by 0 bases, with 13 bases between the two germline ends. CDR3 in DNA: TGTGCCAGCAGCTCCGGGGGCTCGAGCTCCTACGAGCAGTACTTC. Residues: CASSSGGSSSYEQYF.

This chain joins TRBV9 and TRBJ2-1, with D uncertain. The CDR3 is made up of 12 amino acids. Per germline, CDR1 SGDLS and CDR2 YYNGEE. V was pared by 0 bases and J by 6 bases, with 4 bases between. DNA for the CDR3: TGTGCCAGCAGCGTAGACGGCAATGAGCAGTTCTTC. The encoded protein is CASSVDGNEQFF.

The chain recombines TRBV5-6 with TRBJ1-3; no clear D gene. The germline CDR1 and CDR2 sequences are SGHDT and YYEEEE. Trimming took 0 bases from V and 4 from J, leaving 5 bases between them. CDR3 size: 13 residues. CDR3 region: CASSLGGGNTIYF. The DNA of the CDR3 is TGTGCCAGCAGCTTGGGAGGAGGAAACACCATATATTTT.

This clone has only one observation. The chain combines TRBV5-4 with TRBJ1-2; 10 bases match TRBD1. V lost 3 bases to trimming and J lost 5 bases; unmatched junction nucleotides: 16. The germline gives CDR1 SGHNT, CDR2 YYREEE (reference sequence). The CDR3 runs to 18 residues. The CDR3 loop is CASSSLIYIRDRGYGYTF. The CDR3 DNA follows: TGTGCCAGCAGCTCACTAATCTATATCCGGGACAGGGGATATGGCTACACCTTC.

The rearrangement joins TRBV11-3 to TRBJ2-3; D is ambiguous. The germline gives CDR1 SGHNT, CDR2 YENEEA. The germline V and J ends were trimmed by 5 bases and 2 bases, with 23 bases remaining between them. CDR3 length equals 18 residues. The CDR3 region is CASSRSSGSLPYTDTQYF. The DNA for the CDR3 is TGTGCCAGCAGCCGCTCATCAGGATCCCTGCCTTACACAGATACGCAGTATTTT.

The rearrangement links TRBV11-2 to TRBJ2-5; TRBD2 is a possible D gene (6 bases). Germline values: CDR1 SGHAT, CDR2 FQNNGV. This CDR3 is built from 13 residues. The V gene lost 5 bases and the J gene lost 0 bases, with 7 bases spanning the gap. CDR3 amino acids: CASSRGDQETQYF. The CDR3 DNA reads as TGTGCCAGCAGCCGCGGGGACCAAGAGACCCAGTACTTC. Combining the CDR3 with reference TRBV11-2 and TRBJ2-5 gives the whole variable domain EAGVAQSPRYKIIEKRQSVAFWCNPISGHATLYWYQQILGQGPKLLIQFQNNGVVDDSQLPKDRFSAERLKGVDSTLKIQPAKLEDSAVYLCASSRGDQETQYFGPGTRLLVL.

The V and J genes are TRBV6-5 and TRBJ2-7, with unresolved D. V lost 0 bases, J lost 5 bases, and 14 bases lay in between. The V gene's germline CDR1 is MNHEY and CDR2 SVGAGI. The CDR3 is 15 residues long. The CDR3 reads CASSYSTAAPNEQYF. CDR3 coding DNA: TGTGCCAGCAGTTACTCGACGGCCGCCCCTAACGAGCAGTACTTC.

The chain recombines TRBV4-2 with TRBJ1-2; a weak D match, TRBD1 (5 bases). The CDR3 has 17 residues. Per germline, CDR1 LGHNA and CDR2 YNFKEQ. V was trimmed by 1 base and J by 5 bases, leaving 20 bases between them. CDR3 region: CASSQADGSGARYGYTF. The CDR3 DNA reads TGTGCCAGCAGCCAAGCGGACGGTAGTGGGGCGAGATATGGCTACACCTTC.

The chain couples TRBV28 to TRBJ1-1, with D tentatively TRBD1 (5 bases). Trimming removed 6 bases at V and 3 bases at J, with 5 bases between. Germline CDR1 is MDHEN and CDR2 is SYDVKM. This CDR3 is 11 amino acids long. CDR3 in DNA: TGTGCCAGCAGACAGGACACTGAAGCTTTCTTT. It encodes CASRQDTEAFF.